This TCR beta chain was retrieved from a study of regulatory T cells in long-lasting Graves disease. The overall study: Patients with new Graves' disease had used antithyroid drugs below 3 months.

There are 15 residues in the CDR3. CDR1 is SGHVS, CDR2 FQNEAQ, per germline. The V end lost 1 base, the J end lost 5 bases, and 14 bases lay between the germline ends. Building of the TCR beta libraries involved iRepertoire HTBI primers and Arm-PCR of CDR3 regions. TCRdb reanalysed the multiplex PCR reads using MiXCR and keeps one entry per CDR3 protein. The profile shows hundreds of thousands of distinct CDR3 sequences, roughly 14% of them singletons. This clonotype was detected ten times or more. Its antigen is unknown. Study observations and caveats: The study found persistent patients shared more public clonotypes (roughly 3,000) than new patients (just over 950).

Time point: newly diagnosed GD, antithyroid drugs for less than 3 months. PBMCs were the source of the RNA used for TCR sequencing. Patient provenance is recorded as an endocrinology department in Xi'an, China. The sample was also linked to a second study, of T cells in Graves' hyperthyroidism and ophthalmopathy. That work contributes: Among thyroid clonotypes expanded above 0.001, most also appeared in blood.

This chain links TRBV7-8 with TRBJ2-5; no clear D gene. The sequence came from a man under 40 with Graves disease. The sample in question was peripheral blood mononuclear cells (PBMCs), obtained at new diagnosis, from a patient treated with antithyroid drugs. The CDR3 sequence is CASSLVVRARETQYF. The CDR3 DNA sequence: TGTGCCAGCAGCTTAGTTGTTAGGGCCCGGGAGACCCAGTACTTC.